What follows are 17 T cell receptor beta chains derived from one specimen sequenced in a study of T cells in Graves' hyperthyroidism and ophthalmopathy. Amplification targeted TCR beta CDR3 regions from RNA transcripts. Researchers ran a first-round RT-PCR on the TCR CDR3 using the HTBI primer set. TCRdb fed the multiplex PCR reads into MiXCR, producing one record per CDR3 protein. The sample consists of under 750,000 distinct CDR3 sequences, under 20% of them appearing once. The material sequenced was blood. The receptors were sampled from a woman aged 45-65 years with Graves' hyperthyroidism that later progressed to Graves' ophthalmopathy.

This clonotype has ten or more counts. This chain links TRBV11-2 with TRBJ1-1; tentatively, D is TRBD1 (6 bases). This CDR3 has 12 residues. V lost 1 base to trimming and J lost 11 bases, with 11 bases between them. CDR1 and CDR2 from the germline V gene are SGHAT and FQNNGV. The CDR3 DNA reads TGTGCCAGCAGCTTAGTCCAGGGGCTGGCTTTCTTT. Protein sequence: CASSLVQGLAFF.

This chain connects TRBV27 to TRBJ1-4; D is ambiguous. With 5 bases removed from V and 12 bases from J, the gap between germline ends came to 13 bases. This CDR3 has 12 residues. Per the germline V gene, CDR1 is MNHEY and CDR2 is SMNVEV (reference sequence). The DNA for the CDR3 is TGTGCCAGCAGTCCCCCTTTGGGTGAACTGTTTTTT. As protein: CASSPPLGELFF.

The sample holds a few counts of this clonotype. The rearrangement joins TRBV11-2 to TRBJ1-1; the D gene is possibly TRBD1 (5 bases). Trimming took 7 bases from V and 1 from J, leaving 13 bases between them. The CDR3 covers 14 residues. Germline V gene lookup returns CDR1 SGHAT and CDR2 FQNNGV. The CDR3 DNA sequence: TGTGCCAGCATCTATACTGGGGGGAACACTGAAGCTTTCTTT. Protein: CASIYTGGNTEAFF.

With regard to this clonotype: This may stem from a read error, because a much larger clone lies one nucleotide away. This chain connects TRBV12-3 or TRBV12-4 to TRBJ1-6; D unclear. V shed 5 bases and J shed 8 bases, with 13 bases lying between them. The CDR3 runs to 14 residues. The CDR3 DNA is TGTGCCAGCAGTACCGCTTACAGTGATTCACCCCTCCACTTT. This encodes CASSTAYSDSPLHF.

This clonotype was observed a few times. The germline gene is not matched at one end of the junction; a read error may be the cause. The chain couples TRBV30 to TRBJ1-5, with 8 bases lining up with TRBD1. The CDR3 loop spans 12 amino acids. Germline V lookup: CDR1 GTSNPN, CDR2 SVGIG (reference sequence). CDR3 in DNA: TGTGCCTGGGACAGGGGTAATCAGGCCCAGCATTTT. Protein: CAWDRGNQAQHF.

This clonotype occurred many times. The chain employs TRBV2 and TRBJ1-5; 7 bases are a match to TRBD1. This CDR3 is 15 amino acids long. CDR1 and CDR2 (germline): SNHLY, FYNNEI. V was clipped by 6 bases and J by 0 bases; unmatched bases: 5. CDR3 in DNA: TGTGCCAGCAGGGCCGGGACAGATAGCAATCAGCCCCAGCATTTT. Translation: CASRAGTDSNQPQHF.

This clonotype was seen repeatedly, ten times or more. The J gene is TRBJ1-4, the V gene TRBV12-3 or TRBV12-4; D remains ambiguous. The CDR3 has 13 residues. The V end was cut by 3 bases, the J end by 5 bases, with 7 bases between. The CDR3 DNA is TGTGCCAGCAGTTTTGGCGGGAATGAAAAACTGTTTTTT. This codes for CASSFGGNEKLFF.

This chain joins TRBV6-2 or TRBV6-3 and TRBJ1-4, with TRBD1 as a possible D gene (6 bases). The CDR3 has 17 amino acids. V was trimmed by 4 bases and J by 6 bases, leaving 21 bases between them. Germline-derived CDR1 and CDR2 are MNHEY and SVGEGT. The CDR3 coding sequence is TGTGCCAGCAGTTCAGACGGCAGGGGAGTGTCAGATGAAAAACTGTTTTTT. Translating it yields CASSSDGRGVSDEKLFF.

This sequence joins TRBV7-2 and TRBJ2-2; D gene unclear. V dropped 4 bases and J dropped 4 bases, with 13 bases sitting between them. Germline loops: CDR1 SGHTA, CDR2 FQGNSA. The CDR3 spans 15 residues. The CDR3 region is CASSSTERFTGELFF. In DNA form, the CDR3 reads TGTGCCAGCAGCTCCACGGAGAGGTTCACCGGGGAGCTGTTTTTT.

This clonotype was picked up a small number of times. The V call is TRBV30, the J call TRBJ1-6; no clear D. Germline CDR1 reads GTSNPN; CDR2 reads SVGIG (reference sequence). V lost 4 bases to trimming and J lost 7 bases, with 14 bases between them. The CDR3 is 14 amino acids. The CDR3 here is CAWIEVSGNSPLHF. CDR3 DNA: TGTGCCTGGATCGAGGTGTCGGGGAATTCACCCCTCCACTTT.

J is TRBJ1-4 and V is TRBV6-1; D remains unclear. V was clipped by 2 bases and J by 7 bases, with 14 bases between them. Germline-derived CDR1 and CDR2 are MNHNS and SASEGT. This CDR3 is built from 15 residues. CDR3 sequence reads: CASSETRFEVEKLFF. The CDR3 bases are TGTGCCAGCAGTGAAACTCGGTTTGAAGTTGAAAAACTGTTTTTT.

The rearrangement joins TRBV6-2 or TRBV6-3 to TRBJ2-5; 7 positions match TRBD2. The V gene end was trimmed by 7 bases and the J gene end by 5 bases; junction bases not matched to a gene: 4. Germline V gene data show CDR1 as MNHEY and CDR2 as SVGEGT. There are 12 residues in the CDR3. The CDR3 sequence: CASTRSGETQYF. The CDR3 nucleotides are TGTGCCAGCACCCGTAGCGGGGAGACCCAGTACTTC.

This clonotype was found a few times. The J gene is TRBJ1-5, the V gene TRBV27; D ambiguous. Trimming cost V 5 bases and J 0 bases, with 14 bases left between them. The CDR3 consists of 16 residues. Germline V gene lookup returns CDR1 MNHEY and CDR2 SMNVEV (reference sequence). In DNA form, the CDR3 reads TGTGCCAGCAGTCCGGGAATTGGGCCTAGCAATCAGCCCCAGCATTTT. Translating gives CASSPGIGPSNQPQHF.

This clonotype was recorded a few times. The CDR3 is CASSQASGGNGELFF. The CDR3 nucleotides read TGTGCCAGCAGCCAAGCCTCAGGGGGAAACGGGGAGCTGTTTTTT. The gene calls are TRBV14 and TRBJ2-2; 7 nucleotides match TRBD1. Unmatched junction bases numbered 6, after V lost 1 base and J lost 7 bases. The CDR3 is 15 residues long. The V gene's germline CDR1 is SGHDN and CDR2 FVKESK.

With respect to this clonotype: Because the CDR3's place on the DNA is in doubt, the DNA is left out and the CDR3 is given as listed by TCRdb. V and J are TRBV20-1 and TRBJ2-2; the D call of TRBD2 is as the table states it, not checked on the DNA. CDR1 DFQATT and CDR2 SNEGSKA come from the germline V gene (reference sequence). The CDR3 length equals 17 residues, ends included. CDR3 loop: CSAPLLAGGGTPGSCFF.

A word on this clonotype: The junction departs from germline at one end; a sequencing error may be responsible. The chain carries TRBV7-2 and TRBJ2-7; no clear D gene. There are 14 residues in the CDR3. Germline assignment: CDR1 SGHTA and CDR2 FQGNSA. Here the CDR3 DNA reads TGTGCCAGCAGCCCCCCGGGTTTTTCCTACGAGCAATACTTC. Encoded protein: CASSPPGFSYEQYF. The complete variable domain, with remaining parts taken from reference TRBV7-2 and TRBJ2-7, reads GAGVSQSPSNKVTEKGKDVELRCDPISGHTALYWYRQSLGQGLEFLIYFQGNSAPDKSGLPSDRFSAERTGGSVSTLTIQRTQQEDSAVYLCASSPPGFSYEQYFGPGTRLTVT.

About this clonotype itself: The final CDR3 position lacks the conserved phenylalanine or tryptophan, pointing to a likely read error. The gene calls are TRBV2 and TRBJ2-2, with D possibly being TRBD1 or TRBD2 (6 bases each). Germline-derived CDR1 and CDR2 are SNHLY and FYNNEI. Trimming left V 4 bases short and J 7 bases short, with 19 bases between. The CDR3 consists of 16 residues. The CDR3 loop reads CASSVTRGRSGGELFS. The CDR3 DNA reads TGTGCCAGCAGTGTAACTCGGGGGCGCAGTGGCGGGGAGCTGTTTTCT.